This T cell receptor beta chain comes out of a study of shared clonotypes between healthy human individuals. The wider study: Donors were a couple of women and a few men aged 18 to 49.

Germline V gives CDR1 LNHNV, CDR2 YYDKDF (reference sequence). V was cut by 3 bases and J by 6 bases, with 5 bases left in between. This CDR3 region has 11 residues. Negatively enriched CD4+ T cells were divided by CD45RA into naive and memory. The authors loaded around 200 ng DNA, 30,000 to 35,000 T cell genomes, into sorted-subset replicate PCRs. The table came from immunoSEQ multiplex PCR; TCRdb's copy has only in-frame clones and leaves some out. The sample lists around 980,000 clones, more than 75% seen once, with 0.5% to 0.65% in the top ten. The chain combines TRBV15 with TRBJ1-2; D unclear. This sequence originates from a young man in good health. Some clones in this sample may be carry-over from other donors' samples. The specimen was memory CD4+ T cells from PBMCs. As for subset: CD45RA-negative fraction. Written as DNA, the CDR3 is TGTGCCACCAGCAGGGGTGATGGCTACACCTTC. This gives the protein CATSRGDGYTF.